The T cell receptor (beta chain) described here comes from a study of cytotoxic CD8 clonotypes in ibrutinib-treated CLL. Trimming stripped 0 bases from V and 4 bases from J, with 11 bases between. The CDR3 totals 14 residues. Germline-derived CDR1 and CDR2 are SGHNT and YYREEE (reference sequence). The protocol was immunoSEQ multiplex PCR, while the TCRdb copy is restricted to in-frame clones and leaves out a portion. The table lists hundreds of thousands of clones, 70% of them singletons. This clone showed up just a few times. The source of this sequence is a human donor with chronic lymphocytic leukemia. The chain carries TRBV5-4 and TRBJ2-7; no clear D gene. The starting material was PBMCs, obtained after 24 months of ibrutinib treatment. The CDR3 DNA sequence: TGTGCCAGCAGCTTGGACGGAACTTTATACGAGCAGTACTTC. This translates into CASSLDGTLYEQYF.